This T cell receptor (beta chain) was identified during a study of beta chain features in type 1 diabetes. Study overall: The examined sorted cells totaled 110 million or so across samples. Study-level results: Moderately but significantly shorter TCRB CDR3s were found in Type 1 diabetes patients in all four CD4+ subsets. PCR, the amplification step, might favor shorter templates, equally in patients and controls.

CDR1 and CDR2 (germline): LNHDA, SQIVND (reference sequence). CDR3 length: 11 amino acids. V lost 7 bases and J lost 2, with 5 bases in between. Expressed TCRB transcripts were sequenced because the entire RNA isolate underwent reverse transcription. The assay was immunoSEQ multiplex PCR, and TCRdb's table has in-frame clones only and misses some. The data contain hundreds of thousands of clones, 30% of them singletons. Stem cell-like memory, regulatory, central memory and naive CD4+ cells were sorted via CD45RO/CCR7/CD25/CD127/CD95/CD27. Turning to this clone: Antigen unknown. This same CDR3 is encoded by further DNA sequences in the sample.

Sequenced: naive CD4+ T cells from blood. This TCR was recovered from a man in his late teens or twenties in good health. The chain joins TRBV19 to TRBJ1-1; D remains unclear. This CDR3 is CASTVNTEAFF. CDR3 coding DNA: TGTGCCAGTACAGTTAACACTGAAGCTTTCTTT.